This is a list of T cell receptor beta chains from one sample in a study of T cell clones after liver transplantation. Profiled with immunoSEQ multiplex PCR; TCRdb holds only in-frame clones, not every one. The repertoire holds tens of thousands of clones, with around four fifths as singletons. Material: CD4+ T cells from blood, obtained around 48 months after liver transplant. These receptors came from a human patient who received a liver transplant. Some of these T cells may belong to the graft donor. CDR3s include the opening cysteine and the closing phenylalanine or tryptophan. The D gene is left open where the match is weak.

TRBJ1-5,NA,TRBV6-1,CASSQRHGQPQHF,TGTGCCAGCAGTCAGCGTCATGGTCAGCCCCAGCATTTT
TRBJ1-2,NA,TRBV5-1,CASSLAREQGGYTF,TGCGCCAGCAGCTTGGCCAGGGAACAGGGTGGCTACACCTTC
TRBJ2-3,NA,TRBV6-5,CASSYGSRGADTQYF,TGTGCCAGCAGTTACGGGAGCAGGGGCGCAGATACGCAGTATTTT
TRBJ2-2,TRBD2,TRBV29-1,CSASGTSVTGELFF,TGCAGCGCCTCCGGGACTAGCGTTACCGGGGAGCTGTTTTTT
TRBJ2-5,NA,TRBV7-8,CASSPQRETQYF,TGTGCCAGCAGCCCTCAGAGGGAGACCCAGTACTTC
TRBJ2-2,TRBD2,TRBV11-3,CASKKAGGPTGELFF,TGTGCCAGCAAAAAAGCGGGAGGACCCACCGGGGAGCTGTTTTTT
TRBJ1-5,NA,TRBV7-6,CASSEGAVAQHF,TGTGCCAGCAGCGAAGGCGCGGTGGCCCAGCATTTT
TRBJ2-7,NA,TRBV20-1,CSARATYEQYF,TGCAGTGCTAGGGCTACCTACGAGCAGTACTTC
TRBJ2-5,TRBD2,TRBV4-1,CASSRVLAGGGVTQYF,TGCGCCAGCAGCCGAGTACTAGCGGGAGGCGGGGTGACCCAGTACTTC
TRBJ1-6,NA,TRBV2,CAGSLDSGKGSPLHF,TGTGCCGGATCCCTGGACAGCGGGAAAGGCTCACCCCTCCACTTT
TRBJ1-6,NA,TRBV6-5,CASSYSNQGWNSPLHF,TGTGCCAGCAGTTACTCGAATCAGGGATGGAATTCACCCCTCCACTTT